A selection of T cell receptor beta chains follows, all from one sample in a study of T cells in Graves' hyperthyroidism and ophthalmopathy. In TCRdb, the multiplex PCR reads were re-called with MiXCR into one record per CDR3 protein. This repertoire shows roughly 720,000 distinct CDR3 sequences, approximately 15% found once; its top ten account for roughly a sixth. Sequenced input: blood. Source of these receptors: a man in his forties or fifties with Graves' hyperthyroidism. The CDR3 runs from the conserved cysteine through the conserved F or W. D genes are given only for firm matches. Only part of the rows carry a size: once, few, many, or a class if the clone is expanded.

TRBJ1-1 | 14 | . | . | TRBV7-9 | CASSDVGASPEAFF | TGTGCCAGCAGCGATGTGGGGGCCAGCCCTGAAGCTTTCTTT
TRBJ1-2 | 12 | . | few | TRBV18 | CASSQLGSGYTF | TGTGCCAGCTCACAACTAGGGAGCGGCTACACCTTC
TRBJ1-1 | 12 | . | many | TRBV7-9 | CASSPTEIEAFF | TGTGCCAGCAGCCCGACAGAGATTGAGGCTTTCTTT
TRBJ2-6 | 18 | TRBD2 | many | TRBV10-3 | CAIRPPLAGGSGANVLTF | TGTGCCATCAGACCCCCACTAGCGGGAGGTTCTGGGGCCAACGTCCTGACTTTC
TRBJ2-1 | 13 | . | many | TRBV13 | CASSAQGWYEQFF | TGTGCCAGCAGCGCCCAGGGGTGGTATGAGCAGTTCTTC
TRBJ1-1 | 16 | . | many | TRBV6-1 | CASSEAGGNMNTEAFF | TGTGCCAGCAGTGAAGCTGGCGGCAACATGAACACTGAAGCTTTCTTT
TRBJ1-1 | 14 | . | many | TRBV12-3/TRBV12-4 | CASSFIRGGLGAFF | TGTGCCAGCAGTTTCATCCGCGGGGGCCTCGGAGCTTTCTTT
TRBJ1-2 | 14 | . | few | TRBV7-2 | CASSLDGSSLGYTF | TGTGCCAGCAGCTTAGATGGAAGCAGTCTTGGCTACACCTTC
TRBJ2-2 | 15 | TRBD2 | . | TRBV20-1 | CSAGGLAGATGELFF | TGCAGTGCTGGGGGACTAGCGGGAGCCACCGGGGAGCTGTTTTTT
TRBJ1-1 | 14 | TRBD1 | . | TRBV6-1 | CASSPRTGRPEAFF | TGTGCCAGCAGCCCCCGGACAGGGAGGCCTGAAGCTTTCTTT
TRBJ2-1 | 15 | . | . | TRBV7-9 | CASSLGFSDHNEQFF | TGTGCCAGCAGCTTAGGCTTTAGCGACCACAATGAGCAGTTCTTC
TRBJ2-1 | 17 | TRBD2 | . | TRBV2 | CASSEKSGGGPYNEQFF | TGTGCCAGCAGTGAAAAGTCGGGCGGGGGTCCCTACAATGAGCAGTTCTTC
TRBJ2-7 | 14 | . | many | TRBV6-1 | CASRARNFYYEQYF | TGTGCCAGCAGGGCTCGGAACTTCTACTACGAGCAGTACTTC
TRBJ2-5 | 13 | . | many | TRBV10-1 | CASSGTLQETQYF | TGCGCCAGCAGTGGAACTTTGCAAGAGACCCAGTACTTC
TRBJ2-3 | 13 | . | . | TRBV29-1 | CSAYGQSTDTQYF | TGCAGCGCCTACGGACAGAGCACAGATACGCAGTATTTT
TRBJ2-3 | 13 | . | many | TRBV18 | CASSAGATDTQYF | TGTGCCAGCTCCGCTGGGGCCACAGATACGCAGTATTTT
TRBJ2-4 | 11 | . | few | TRBV2 | CASSDGGRDHF | TGTGCCAGCAGTGATGGGGGGCGAGATCACTTC
TRBJ2-7 | 11 | . | . | TRBV13 | CASSTPYEHYF | TGTGCCAGCAGTACCCCCTACGAGCACTACTTC
TRBJ1-2 | 14 | TRBD1 | many | TRBV28 | CASRDGQGARGYTF | TGTGCCAGCAGGGATGGACAGGGGGCAAGGGGCTACACCTTC
TRBJ2-1 | 15 | . | . | TRBV6-1 | CAAQGRGLGVNEQFF | TGTGCCGCACAGGGCCGGGGCCTTGGCGTCAATGAGCAGTTCTTC
TRBJ2-7 | 15 | . | many | TRBV7-9 | CASNQGPEPTYEQYF | TGTGCCAGCAACCAAGGTCCAGAACCGACCTACGAGCAGTACTTC
TRBJ2-7 | 14 | TRBD1 | . | TRBV6-2/TRBV6-3 | CACSYRDSSYEQYF | TGTGCCTGCAGTTACCGGGACAGTTCCTACGAGCAGTACTTC
TRBJ2-1 | 14 | TRBD2 | . | TRBV28 | CASSLPGLAAEQFF | TGTGCCAGCAGTTTACCGGGACTAGCGGCCGAGCAGTTCTTC
TRBJ1-1 | 16 | . | many | TRBV10-3 | CAIRGRPGTLNTEAFF | TGTGCCATCAGAGGGCGACCGGGCACCCTGAACACTGAAGCTTTCTTT
TRBJ2-7 | 14 | TRBD1 | few | TRBV29-1 | CSATGTGASYEQYF | TGCAGCGCTACCGGGACAGGTGCCTCCTACGAGCAGTACTTC
TRBJ2-7 | 12 | . | many | TRBV7-6 | CASSNYGYEQYF | TGTGCCAGCAGCAACTACGGCTACGAGCAGTACTTC
TRBJ2-5 | 14 | TRBD2 | . | TRBV20-1 | CSASIAGGGGTQYF | TGCAGTGCTAGCATAGCGGGAGGGGGAGGGACCCAGTACTTC
TRBJ2-1 | 17 | TRBD2 | few | TRBV10-2 | CASSQRGPAGAAREQFF | TGCGCCAGCAGTCAGAGGGGTCCAGCGGGAGCCGCTCGGGAGCAGTTCTTC
TRBJ2-5 | 15 | . | many | TRBV6-1 | CASSPGRDPRETQYF | TGTGCCAGCAGCCCAGGCCGGGACCCCAGAGAGACCCAGTACTTC
TRBJ2-1 | 15 | . | many | TRBV5-1 | CASSGGASVDNEQFF | TGCGCCAGCAGCGGGGGGGCTAGCGTCGACAATGAGCAGTTCTTC
TRBJ1-1 | 15 | TRBD1 | many | TRBV2 | CASSVPGQINTEAFF | TGTGCCAGCAGTGTACCGGGACAGATTAACACTGAAGCTTTCTTT
TRBJ2-3 | 13 | . | many | TRBV2 | CASSLSWGDTQYF | TGTGCCAGCAGCCTGTCGTGGGGAGATACGCAGTATTTT
TRBJ2-3 | 13 | . | many | TRBV2 | CASSLGVQDTQYF | TGTGCCAGCAGTCTGGGGGTCCAAGATACGCAGTATTTT
TRBJ2-7 | 16 | TRBD2 | many | TRBV27 | CASSPSTSGSSYEQYF | TGTGCCAGCAGTCCTTCGACTAGCGGGAGCTCCTACGAGCAGTACTTC
TRBJ1-1 | 16 | TRBD1 | medium-sized | TRBV27 | CASRGTGTGMNTEAFF | TGTGCCAGCAGGGGGACCGGGACAGGCATGAACACTGAAGCTTTCTTT
TRBJ2-7 | 17 | TRBD1 | many | TRBV11-2 | CASSLFGAEGQTYEQYF | TGTGCCAGCAGCTTATTTGGGGCAGAGGGACAGACCTACGAGCAGTACTTC
TRBJ1-1 | 12 | . | many | TRBV6-1 | CASTLGGDEAFF | TGTGCCAGCACCCTAGGTGGAGATGAAGCTTTCTTT
TRBJ2-7 | 14 | . | . | TRBV19 | CASSMRSPPYEQYF | TGTGCCAGTAGTATGAGGTCCCCTCCCTACGAGCAGTACTTC
TRBJ2-2 | 17 | TRBD2 | many | TRBV7-9 | CASSPWGLADNTGELFF | TGTGCCAGCAGCCCCTGGGGACTAGCGGACAACACCGGGGAGCTGTTTTTT
TRBJ1-2 | 15 | . | few | TRBV18 | CASSLSVSQNYGYTF | TGTGCCAGCTCCCTCAGCGTCAGTCAGAACTATGGCTACACCTTC